This T cell receptor beta chain was identified in a study of response to subunit inactivated influenza vaccine. This clonotype was seen a handful of times. Its target is unknown. Broader study findings: The study's authors posited that every seasonal influenza vaccination enlists few new T cells.

TCRdb processed the RT-PCR reads anew with MiXCR; each CDR3 protein has one entry. The data contain about 300,000 distinct CDR3 sequences, about 20% of them singletons. Germline V gene lookup returns CDR1 MDHEN and CDR2 SYDVKM. This CDR3 spans 15 amino acids. The ends were cut back, 4 bases at V and 7 bases at J, with 19 bases in the middle. The receptor comes from a man in his fifties or sixties who received an inactivated influenza vaccine. The rearrangement links TRBV28 to TRBJ1-2; tentative D call: TRBD1 (5 bases). The sample was PBMCs from blood, taken approximately 20 months after vaccination. The CDR3 bases are TGTGCCAGCAGTTCGCGAATCAGGGAGGTGGCTGGCTACACCTTC. Encoded protein: CASSSRIREVAGYTF.